The 8 T cell receptor beta chains reported below all come from one sample, sequenced in a study of T cell changes during pregnancy in multiple sclerosis. TCRdb's table, derived via immunoSEQ multiplex PCR, lists solely in-frame clones and lacks some. The data contain around 32,000 clones, roughly 91% of them singletons. The sequencing here drew on CD8+ T cells from peripheral blood mononuclear cells, taken in the second trimester of pregnancy. The source of these receptors is a female donor in good health, enrolled as a control in a pregnancy study.

The gene calls are TRBV7-8 and TRBJ2-7; TRBD1 might be the D (7 bases). V shed 5 bases and J shed 4 bases, with 18 bases lying between them. The germline V gene encodes CDR1 SGHVS and CDR2 FQNEAQ. This CDR3 has 15 amino acids. CDR3 sequence (DNA): TGTGCCAGCAGCATTCTCAGGGGGGTTCTGTACGAGCAGTACTTC. This codes for CASSILRGVLYEQYF.

This chain links TRBV4-3 with TRBJ2-7; 8 positions match TRBD1. Germline CDR1 and CDR2: LGHNA and YSLEER. The CDR3 consists of 13 residues. With V trimmed by 4 bases and J by 6 bases, 5 bases remained unmatched. The CDR3 bases are TGCGCCAGCAGCCCCATTACAGGGGGCGAGCAGTACTTC. It translates to CASSPITGGEQYF.

The CDR3 reads CASSQRALDGTSGGYNEQFF. In nucleotides, the CDR3 is TGCGCCAGCAGCCAAAGGGCCTTAGACGGGACTAGCGGGGGCTACAATGAGCAGTTCTTC. The rearrangement joins TRBV4-3 to TRBJ2-1; TRBD2 agrees at 14 bases. Germline assignment: CDR1 LGHNA and CDR2 YSLEER. The V segment lost 2 bases and the J segment 3 bases; nucleotides outside the gene matches: 12. This CDR3 is built from 20 residues.

The CDR3 bases are TGCAGCGTTGACCTATACTTATCGAGCACAGATACGCAGTATTTT. Protein sequence: CSVDLYLSSTDTQYF. The rearrangement links TRBV29-1 to TRBJ2-3; no reliable D call. Trimming took 3 bases from V and 0 from J, leaving 13 bases between them. CDR3 length: 15 amino acids. CDR1 and CDR2 (germline): SQVTM, ANQGSEA.

This clone was counted a few times. CDR3 in amino acids: CASSQDTSGVSYNEQFF. CDR3 bases: TGCGCCAGCAGCCAAGATACTAGCGGGGTATCCTACAATGAGCAGTTCTTC. The chain uses TRBV4-3 and TRBJ2-1; TRBD2 matches at 10 bases. The ends lost 0 bases at V and 1 base at J; junction bases unmatched: 3. Per germline, CDR1 LGHNA and CDR2 YSLEER. The CDR3 runs to 17 residues.

The chain combines TRBV9 with TRBJ2-7; no clear D. V was shortened by 0 bases and J by 0 bases, with 10 bases between the two germline ends. There are 15 residues in the CDR3. The germline gives CDR1 SGDLS, CDR2 YYNGEE. For the CDR3, the DNA is TGTGCCAGCAGCGTAGAGCAGGCGCCCTCCTACGAGCAGTACTTC. Translated, it gives CASSVEQAPSYEQYF. Complete variable domain (other parts from reference TRBV9 and TRBJ2-7): DSGVTQTPKHLITATGQRVTLRCSPRSGDLSVYWYQQSLDQGLQFLIQYYNGEERAKGNILERFSAQQFPDLHSELNLSSLELGDSALYFCASSVEQAPSYEQYFGPGTRLTVT.

The chain links TRBV18 to TRBJ1-1; tentative D call: TRBD1 (5 bases). The CDR3 runs 14 residues. The V end lost 7 bases, the J end lost 5 bases, and 17 bases lay between the germline ends. The V gene's germline CDR1 is KGHSH and CDR2 LQKENI. DNA for the CDR3: TGTGCCAGCTACCCTCAGGGTCAGAGGACTGAAGCTTTCTTT. Protein: CASYPQGQRTEAFF.

The chain recombines TRBV4-1 with TRBJ1-2; D perhaps matches TRBD1 (6 bases). Looked up from germline, CDR1 is MGHRA and CDR2 is YSYEKL. This CDR3 spans 18 amino acids. The V end was cut by 1 base, the J end by 0 bases, with 18 bases between. The CDR3 DNA reads TGCGCCAGCAGCCAAGTCTGGACAGAACTAAACCCTAACTATGGCTACACCTTC. Amino acid sequence: CASSQVWTELNPNYGYTF.